The present TCR beta chain was sequenced within a study of shared clonotypes between healthy human individuals. Whole-study context: CD4 naive and memory got three plates each, CD8 naive two, CD8 memory one.

Here immunoSEQ multiplex PCR was the method, and the copy in TCRdb shows in-frame clones only, minus some. The data contain 100,000 to 130,000 clones, over 65% of them singletons. Findings and caveats of the study: Apart from blood, nothing was sampled; tissue repertoires likely differ. Between a few donors, naive CD4 clonotypes were shared at a level of around 5.2%.

The CDR3 has 15 residues. V lost 6 bases and J lost 1, with 15 bases in between. Germline CDR1 MNHNS, CDR2 SASEGT. The CD8 memory sample joined CD45RO+ cells and CCR7-negative CD45RA+ cells. Comment on this clone: Its antigen is unknown.

This TCR came from a woman in her thirties in good health. The material sequenced was memory CD8+ T cells sorted from blood. The subset: CD45RO+ cells pooled with CCR7-negative TemRA cells. V is TRBV6-1 and J is TRBJ2-5; D perhaps matches TRBD2 (7 bases). The CDR3 region is CASSRRGGGQETQYF. The DNA for the CDR3 is TGTGCCAGCAGCCGCAGGGGAGGGGGCCAAGAGACCCAGTACTTC.